This TCR beta chain was identified during a study of blood T cell repertoires in COVID-19. Study details: Samples came from the United States, Italy and Spain, spanning acute and convalescent COVID-19. From T cells, B-cell-depleted T cells, or PBMCs came the material, which was cDNA or gDNA.

Authors' methods: Counts of nucleated cells, estimated from reference gene primer amplification, were obtained. Measured with immunoSEQ multiplex PCR; TCRdb has only the in-frame clones, and not every one. V and J calls and clone size are those listed in that table; D and trimming were worked out from the DNA. The sample includes roughly 380,000 clones, 70% to 85% seen only once; the top ten take roughly 1.2%. Germline V CDR1 and CDR2: SGHRS, YFSETQ. The length of the CDR3 is 14 residues. In this sample, this clone turned up a few times. One end of the junction fails to match germline, which may point to a read error.

The material sequenced was peripheral blood. The receptor comes from a human donor with acute or convalescent COVID-19. The donor label of this sample is uncertain. The chain couples TRBV5-1 to TRBJ2-1, with 7 bases fitting TRBD2. Here the CDR3 reads CASTLGGGYNEQFF. The CDR3 coding sequence is TGCGCCAGCACCTTGGGCGGGGGTTACAATGAGCAGTTCTTC.